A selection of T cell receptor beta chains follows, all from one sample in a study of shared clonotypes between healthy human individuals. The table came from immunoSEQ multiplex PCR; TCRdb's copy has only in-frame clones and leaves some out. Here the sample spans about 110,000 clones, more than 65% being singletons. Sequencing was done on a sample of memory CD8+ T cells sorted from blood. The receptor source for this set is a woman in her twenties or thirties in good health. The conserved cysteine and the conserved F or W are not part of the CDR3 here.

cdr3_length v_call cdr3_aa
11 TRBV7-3 ASSLTHGNTIY
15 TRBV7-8 ASSLPQDDGGTYEQY
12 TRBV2 ASSEIAGRGEQF
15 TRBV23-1 ASSHFLGQGSGNTIY
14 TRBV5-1 ASSPIGRSGFGEQF
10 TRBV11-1 ASSAAGNEQF
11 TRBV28 ASVGVNTGELF
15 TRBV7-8 ASSAGSGGAGFTEAF
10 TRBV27 ASKYPGGVYT
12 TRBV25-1 ASSEKQGFQPQH
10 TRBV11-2 ASSWDALTQY
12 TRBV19 ASSIGGSGDEQF
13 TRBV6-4 ASSDSAESTRELF
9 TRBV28 ASSFVGGYT
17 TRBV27 ASNLRRPLRVGCNQPQH
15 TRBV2 ASSLPRSETNTGELF
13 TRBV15 ATSRDRHWPYEQY
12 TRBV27 ASSPSGAREKLF
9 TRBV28 ASSRQETQY
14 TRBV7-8 ASSALDMGSGNTIY
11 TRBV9 ASSVAWGTEAF
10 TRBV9 ASSVRGSGYT
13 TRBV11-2 ASSLASGSSYEQY